Sequencing of this T cell receptor beta chain was carried out in a study of T-cell memory formation after mild COVID-19. Study-level information: The two donors had largely donor-specific TCR clusters.

One entry per CDR3 protein results from TCRdb running MiXCR on the 5' RACE reads. The table records about 340,000 distinct CDR3 sequences, roughly an eighth of them present only once. This clonotype was seen ten or more times. Its matching antigen is unknown. Whole-study results and caveats: Pre-infection memory contained some responding clones, which suggested that cross-reactive memory had joined.

This receptor was taken from a man in his late teens or twenties who had mild COVID-19 (a few samples of this study predate the infection). Cell type and time point are not known. Material for sequencing was PBMCs or a T cell subset sorted from them (not recorded which).

This CDR3 is CSAWRGNTEAFF. CDR3 bases: TGCAGTGCATGGAGGGGGAACACTGAAGCTTTCTTT. The chain has TRBV20-1 and TRBJ1-1; D possibly corresponds to TRBD1 (5 bases). The V gene's germline CDR1 is DFQATT and CDR2 SNEGSKA (reference sequence). V gave up 6 bases and J gave up 1 base, with 9 bases separating them. This CDR3 region has 12 residues.